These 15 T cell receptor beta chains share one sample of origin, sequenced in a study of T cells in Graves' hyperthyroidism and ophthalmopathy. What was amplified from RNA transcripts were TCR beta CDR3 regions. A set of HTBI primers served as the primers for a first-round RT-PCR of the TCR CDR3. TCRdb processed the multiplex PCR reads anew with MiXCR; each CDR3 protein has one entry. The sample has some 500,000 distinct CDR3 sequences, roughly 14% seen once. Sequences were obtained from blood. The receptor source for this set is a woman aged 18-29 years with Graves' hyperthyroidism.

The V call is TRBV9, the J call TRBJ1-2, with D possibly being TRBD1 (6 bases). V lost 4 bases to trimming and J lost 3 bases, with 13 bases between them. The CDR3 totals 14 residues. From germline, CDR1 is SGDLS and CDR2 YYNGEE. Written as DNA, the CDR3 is TGTGCCAGCAGCTTACAGGGAATTGACTATGGCTACACCTTC. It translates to CASSLQGIDYGYTF.

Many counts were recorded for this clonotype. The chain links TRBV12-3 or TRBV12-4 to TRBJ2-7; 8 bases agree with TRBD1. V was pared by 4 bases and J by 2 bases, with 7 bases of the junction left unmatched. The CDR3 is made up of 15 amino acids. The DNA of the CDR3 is TGTGCCAGCAGTTCGGACAGGGCTCCACCCTACGAGCAGTACTTC. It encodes CASSSDRAPPYEQYF.

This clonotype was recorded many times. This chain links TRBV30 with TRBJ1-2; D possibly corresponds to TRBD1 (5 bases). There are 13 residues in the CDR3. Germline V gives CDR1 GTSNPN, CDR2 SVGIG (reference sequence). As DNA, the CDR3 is TGTGCTCGGAACGCGGGGCATAACTATGGCTACACCTTC. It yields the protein CARNAGHNYGYTF.

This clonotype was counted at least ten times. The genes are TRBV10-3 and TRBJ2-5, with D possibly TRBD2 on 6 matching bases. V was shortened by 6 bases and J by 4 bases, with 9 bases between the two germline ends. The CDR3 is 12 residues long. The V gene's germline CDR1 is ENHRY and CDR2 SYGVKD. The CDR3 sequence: CAISGSGETQYF. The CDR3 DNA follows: TGTGCCATCAGCGGGAGCGGAGAGACCCAGTACTTC.

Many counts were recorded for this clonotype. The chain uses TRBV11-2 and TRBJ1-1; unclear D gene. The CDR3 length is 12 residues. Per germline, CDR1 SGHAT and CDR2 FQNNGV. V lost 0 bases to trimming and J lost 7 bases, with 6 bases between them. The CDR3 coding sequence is TGTGCCAGCAGCTTAGAGAGGATTGAAGCTTTCTTT. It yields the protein CASSLERIEAFF.

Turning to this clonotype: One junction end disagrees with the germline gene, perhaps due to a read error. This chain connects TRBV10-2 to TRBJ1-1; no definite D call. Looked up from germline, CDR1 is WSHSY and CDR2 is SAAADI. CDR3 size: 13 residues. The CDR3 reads CTSTPDRTTEAFF. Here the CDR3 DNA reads TGCACCAGCACTCCTGATAGGACGACTGAAGCTTTCTTT.

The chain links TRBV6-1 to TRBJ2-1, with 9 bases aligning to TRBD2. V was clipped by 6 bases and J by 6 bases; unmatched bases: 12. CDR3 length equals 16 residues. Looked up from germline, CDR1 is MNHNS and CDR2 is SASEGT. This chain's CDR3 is CASRAGLAFSINEQFF. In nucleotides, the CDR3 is TGTGCCAGCAGAGCGGGACTAGCTTTTTCCATCAATGAGCAGTTCTTC.

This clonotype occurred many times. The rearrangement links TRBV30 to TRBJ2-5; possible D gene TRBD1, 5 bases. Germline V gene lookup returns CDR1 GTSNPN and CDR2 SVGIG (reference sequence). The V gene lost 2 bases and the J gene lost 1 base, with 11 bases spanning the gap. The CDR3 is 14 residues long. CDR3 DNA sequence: TGTGCCTGGAGTTCAGGGTCGTCCCAAGAGACCCAGTACTTC. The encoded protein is CAWSSGSSQETQYF.

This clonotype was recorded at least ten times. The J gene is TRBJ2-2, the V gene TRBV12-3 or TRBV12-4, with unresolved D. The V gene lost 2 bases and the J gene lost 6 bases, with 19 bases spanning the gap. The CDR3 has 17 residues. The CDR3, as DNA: TGTGCCAGCAGTTTAACTTTGGGATCAAACTTGGCCGGGGAGCTGTTTTTT. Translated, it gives CASSLTLGSNLAGELFF.

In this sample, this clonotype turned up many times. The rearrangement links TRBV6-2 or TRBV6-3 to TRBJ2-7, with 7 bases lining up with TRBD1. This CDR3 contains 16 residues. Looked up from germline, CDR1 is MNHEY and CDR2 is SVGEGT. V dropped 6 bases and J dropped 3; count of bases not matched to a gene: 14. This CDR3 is CASRRDTGTDIYEQYV. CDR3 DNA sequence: TGTGCCAGCAGGCGCGACACCGGGACAGACATCTACGAGCAGTACGTC.

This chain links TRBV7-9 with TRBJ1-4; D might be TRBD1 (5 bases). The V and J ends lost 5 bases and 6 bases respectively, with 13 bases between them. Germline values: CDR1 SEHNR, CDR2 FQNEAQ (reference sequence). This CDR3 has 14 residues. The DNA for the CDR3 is TGTGCCAGCAGCGTAGACAGAGCCGATGAAAAACTGTTTTTT. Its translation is CASSVDRADEKLFF.

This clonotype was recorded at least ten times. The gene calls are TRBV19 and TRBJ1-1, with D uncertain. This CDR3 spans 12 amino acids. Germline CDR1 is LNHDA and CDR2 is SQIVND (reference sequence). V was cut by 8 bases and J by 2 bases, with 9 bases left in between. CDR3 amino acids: CASGQTNTEAFF. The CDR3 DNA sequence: TGTGCCAGTGGGCAGACAAACACTGAAGCTTTCTTT.

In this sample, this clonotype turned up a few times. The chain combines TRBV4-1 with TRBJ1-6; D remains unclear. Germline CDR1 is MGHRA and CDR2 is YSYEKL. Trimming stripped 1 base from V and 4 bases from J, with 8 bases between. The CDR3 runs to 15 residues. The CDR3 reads CASSQVGGYNSPLHF. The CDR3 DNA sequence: TGCGCCAGCAGCCAAGTCGGAGGGTATAATTCACCCCTCCACTTT.

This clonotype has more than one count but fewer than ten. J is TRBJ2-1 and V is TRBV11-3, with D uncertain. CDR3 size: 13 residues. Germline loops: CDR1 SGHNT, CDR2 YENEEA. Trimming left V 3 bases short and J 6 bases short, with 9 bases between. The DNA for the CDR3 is TGTGCCAGCAGCTTCGAGGTTCGCAATGAGCAGTTCTTC. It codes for CASSFEVRNEQFF.

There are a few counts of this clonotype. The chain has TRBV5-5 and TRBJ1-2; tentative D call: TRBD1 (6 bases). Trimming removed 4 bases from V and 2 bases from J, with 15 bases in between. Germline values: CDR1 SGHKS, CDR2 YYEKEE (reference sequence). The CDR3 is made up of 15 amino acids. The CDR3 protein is CASSLATGTNYGYTF. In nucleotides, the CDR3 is TGTGCCAGCAGCCTAGCCACAGGGACCAACTATGGCTACACCTTC.